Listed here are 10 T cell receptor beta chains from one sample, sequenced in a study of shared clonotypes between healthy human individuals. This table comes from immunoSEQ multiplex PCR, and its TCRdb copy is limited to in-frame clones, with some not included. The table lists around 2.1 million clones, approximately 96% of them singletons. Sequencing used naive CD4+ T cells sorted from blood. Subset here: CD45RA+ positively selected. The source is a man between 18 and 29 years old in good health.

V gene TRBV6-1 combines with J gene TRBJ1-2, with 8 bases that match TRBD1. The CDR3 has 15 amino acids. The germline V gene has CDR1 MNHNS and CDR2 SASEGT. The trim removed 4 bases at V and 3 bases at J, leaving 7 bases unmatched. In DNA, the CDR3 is TGTGCCAGCAGTGGAGGACAGGGAAGGGACTATGGCTACACCTTC. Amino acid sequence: CASSGGQGRDYGYTF.

CDR3 region: CAISGTSSTGGEQFF. The CDR3 DNA sequence: TGTGCCATCAGTGGTACCTCCTCAACGGGGGGTGAGCAGTTCTTC. The chain carries TRBV10-3 and TRBJ2-1; 7 positions agree with TRBD2. Unmatched junction bases numbered 12, after V lost 4 bases and J lost 9 bases. The CDR3 sequence is 15 residues long. Germline assignment: CDR1 ENHRY and CDR2 SYGVKD.

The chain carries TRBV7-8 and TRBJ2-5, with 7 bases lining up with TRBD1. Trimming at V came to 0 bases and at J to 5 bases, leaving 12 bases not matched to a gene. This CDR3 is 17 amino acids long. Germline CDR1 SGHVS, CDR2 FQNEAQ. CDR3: CASSLATRGTGRETQYF. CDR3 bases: TGTGCCAGCAGCTTAGCTACCAGGGGGACGGGTAGGGAGACCCAGTACTTC. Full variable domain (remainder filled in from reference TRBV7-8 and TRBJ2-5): GAGVSQSPRYKVAKRGQDVALRCDPISGHVSLFWYQQALGQGPEFLTYFQNEAQLDKSGLPSDRFFAERPEGSVSTLKIQRTQQEDSAVYLCASSLATRGTGRETQYFGPGTRLLVL.

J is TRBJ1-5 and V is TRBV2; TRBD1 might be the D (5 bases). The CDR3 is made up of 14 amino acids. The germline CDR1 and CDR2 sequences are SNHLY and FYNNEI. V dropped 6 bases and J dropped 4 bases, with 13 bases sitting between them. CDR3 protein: CASREGSGNQPQHF. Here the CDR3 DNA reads TGTGCCAGCAGGGAGGGGTCGGGGAATCAGCCCCAGCATTTT. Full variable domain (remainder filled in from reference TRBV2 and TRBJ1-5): EPEVTQTPSHQVTQMGQEVILRCVPISNHLYFYWYRQILGQKVEFLVSFYNNEISEKSEIFDDQFSVERPDGSNFTLKIRSTKLEDSAMYFCASREGSGNQPQHFGDGTRLSIL.

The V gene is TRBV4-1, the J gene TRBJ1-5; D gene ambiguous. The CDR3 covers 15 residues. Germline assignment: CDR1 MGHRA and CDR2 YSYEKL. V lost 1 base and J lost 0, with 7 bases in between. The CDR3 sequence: CASSQGLFSNQPQHF. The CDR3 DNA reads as TGCGCCAGCAGCCAAGGGTTATTTAGCAATCAGCCCCAGCATTTT.

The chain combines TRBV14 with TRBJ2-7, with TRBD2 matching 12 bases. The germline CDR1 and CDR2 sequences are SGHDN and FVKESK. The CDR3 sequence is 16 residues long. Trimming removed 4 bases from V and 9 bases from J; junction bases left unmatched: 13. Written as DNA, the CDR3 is TGTGCCAGCAGCCCACTCTCCGTGACTAGCGGGGGCCTGCAGTACTTC. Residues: CASSPLSVTSGGLQYF.

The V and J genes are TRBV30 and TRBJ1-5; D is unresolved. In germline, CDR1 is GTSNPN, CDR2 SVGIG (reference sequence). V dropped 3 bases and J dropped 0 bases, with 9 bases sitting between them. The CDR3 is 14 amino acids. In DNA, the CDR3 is TGTGCCTGGAGGGCCGTCGGTAGCAATCAGCCCCAGCATTTT. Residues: CAWRAVGSNQPQHF.

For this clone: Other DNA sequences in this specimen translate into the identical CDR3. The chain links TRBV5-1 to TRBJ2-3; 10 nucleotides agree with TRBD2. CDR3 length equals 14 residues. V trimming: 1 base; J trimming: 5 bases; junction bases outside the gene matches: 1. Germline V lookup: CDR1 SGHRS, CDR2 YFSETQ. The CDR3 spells CASSLRLAGDTQYF. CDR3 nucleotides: TGCGCCAGCAGCTTGAGACTAGCGGGAGATACGCAGTATTTT.

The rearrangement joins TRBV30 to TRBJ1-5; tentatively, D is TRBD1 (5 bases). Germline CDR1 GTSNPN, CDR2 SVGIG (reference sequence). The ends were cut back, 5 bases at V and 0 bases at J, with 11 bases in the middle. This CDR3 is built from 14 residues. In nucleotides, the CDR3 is TGTGCCTGGGGGGGGTCGGTTAGCAATCAGCCCCAGCATTTT. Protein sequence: CAWGGSVSNQPQHF.

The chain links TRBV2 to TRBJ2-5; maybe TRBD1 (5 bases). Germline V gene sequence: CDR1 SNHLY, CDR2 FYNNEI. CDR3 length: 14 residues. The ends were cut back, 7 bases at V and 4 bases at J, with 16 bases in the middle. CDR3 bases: TGTGCCAGCACCCCAACCAGGGTGGGAGAGACCCAGTACTTC. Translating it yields CASTPTRVGETQYF.